The subject of this entry is one T cell receptor beta chain. Reverse transcription of roughly 0.5 to 1 ug RNA was carried out with random hexamers. By means of immunoSEQ multiplex PCR, TCR beta CDR3 spanning 54 Vbeta and 13 Jbeta underwent amplification. TCRdb analysed the immunoSEQ multiplex PCR reads with MiXCR anew, one entry per CDR3 protein. The data hold about 180,000 distinct CDR3 sequences, with approximately 94% observed a single time. CD8+ and CD4+ T cells from blood underwent TCR beta sequencing. Negative isolation was used for CD8+ and CD4+ T cells, and FACS enrichment was applied to TEMRA cells. This record comes from a study of CD8 T cells in Susac syndrome. The CDR3 totals 15 residues. V shed 2 bases and J shed 8 bases, with 15 bases lying between them. CDR1 SGHTA and CDR2 FQGNSA come from the germline V gene.

The chain has TRBV7-2 and TRBJ1-4, with a possible D match to TRBD1 (5 bases). This TCR was sampled from a human donor with multiple sclerosis. The sample comprised CD4+ T cells from PBMCs. The CDR3 coding sequence is TGTGCCAGCAGCTTAAATTCAGGGCAAGGGGAAAAACTGTTTTTT. Translation gives CASSLNSGQGEKLFF.